The 23 T cell receptor beta chains reported below all come from one sample, sequenced in a study of blood T cell repertoires in COVID-19. Sequencing used immunoSEQ multiplex PCR; TCRdb keeps in-frame clones, though not all of them. The table includes more than 110,000 clones, 87% detected once. The sequenced sample consisted of peripheral blood. The receptors here all came from a woman aged 40-49 years with acute or convalescent COVID-19.

The rearrangement uses TRBV19 and TRBJ2-1; D unresolved. The CDR3 contains 13 residues. V was trimmed by 3 bases and J by 9 bases, leaving 12 bases between them. Germline loops: CDR1 LNHDA, CDR2 SQIVND (reference sequence). The chain's CDR3 is CASSMADLGEQFF. CDR3 in DNA: TGTGCCAGTAGTATGGCAGACTTGGGTGAGCAGTTCTTC.

The rearrangement uses TRBV7-6 and TRBJ1-6, with 8 bases lining up with TRBD1. The germline V gene encodes CDR1 SGHVS and CDR2 FNYEAQ. The CDR3 totals 16 residues. Losses at the gene ends were 5 bases for V and 7 bases for J; bases not matched to a gene: 10. The chain's CDR3 is CASSPSDRGVNSPLHF. Written as DNA, the CDR3 is TGTGCCAGCAGCCCCTCTGACAGGGGCGTGAATTCACCCCTCCACTTT.

CDR3 nucleotide sequence: TGTGCCAGCAGCTTACCTAGCTCTAGCACAGATACGCAGTATTTT. Residues: CASSLPSSSTDTQYF. V and J are TRBV5-5 and TRBJ2-3; D might be TRBD2 (5 bases). Per the germline V gene, CDR1 is SGHKS and CDR2 is YYEKEE (reference sequence). Between the trimmed V and J ends, which lost 2 bases and 0 bases, there was a span of 10 bases. The CDR3 is 15 residues long.

This chain uses TRBV30 with TRBJ1-4; 10 nucleotides agree with TRBD1. The germline gives CDR1 GTSNPN, CDR2 SVGIG (reference sequence). V was clipped by 2 bases and J by 8 bases; unmatched bases: 5. CDR3 size: 14 residues. CDR3 bases: TGTGCCTGGAGTTTGGGGACAGGGGAGGAAAAACTGTTTTTT. Its translation: CAWSLGTGEEKLFF.

The CDR3 loop is CASSLFAGGPYTGELFF. The DNA of the CDR3 is TGTGCCAGCAGCTTATTCGCGGGGGGTCCTTACACCGGGGAGCTGTTTTTT. This chain joins TRBV7-8 and TRBJ2-2, with 8 bases lining up with TRBD2. The CDR3 is 17 amino acids. The germline V gene has CDR1 SGHVS and CDR2 FQNEAQ. V was clipped by 2 bases and J by 3 bases; unmatched bases: 8.

This chain connects TRBV10-3 to TRBJ2-7; 7 bases match TRBD1. With V trimmed by 3 bases and J by 0 bases, 5 bases remained unmatched. The CDR3 has 15 residues. The germline V gene has CDR1 ENHRY and CDR2 SYGVKD. DNA of the CDR3: TGTGCCATCAGTGATACGACAGGGAGCTCCTACGAGCAGTACTTC. Translating it yields CAISDTTGSSYEQYF.

The rearrangement uses TRBV6-5 and TRBJ1-2, with 9 bases that match TRBD1. Looked up from germline, CDR1 is MNHEY and CDR2 is SVGAGI. The CDR3 length is 14 residues. Unmatched junction bases numbered 7, after V lost 6 bases and J lost 5 bases. CDR3 region: CASSPDRGSYGYTF. CDR3 bases: TGTGCCAGCAGCCCCGACAGGGGGAGTTATGGCTACACCTTC.

This clone was recorded only once. The J gene is TRBJ2-7, the V gene TRBV12-5, with 11 nucleotides matching TRBD2. The junction had 5 bases not matched to a gene; V was cut back by 3 bases and J by 4 bases. The germline CDR1 and CDR2 sequences are LGHNT and FRNRAP. The CDR3 is 15 amino acids. CDR3 coding DNA: TGTGCTAGTGGTTTCCCGTCTAGCGGGAGGTACGAGCAGTACTTC. Translated: CASGFPSSGRYEQYF.

This chain uses TRBV7-3 with TRBJ1-6, with TRBD1 identical over 7 bases. Germline V gives CDR1 SGHTA, CDR2 FQGTGA. The junction had 8 bases not matched to a gene; V was cut back by 5 bases and J by 4 bases. The CDR3 loop spans 16 amino acids. CDR3 nucleotides: TGTGCCAGCAGCCTCTACGGACAGGCATATAATTCACCCCTCCACTTT. Its protein is CASSLYGQAYNSPLHF.

The genes are TRBV7-3 and TRBJ2-2, with TRBD2 identical over 13 bases. Germline values: CDR1 SGHTA, CDR2 FQGTGA. The CDR3 is 15 residues long. V dropped 3 bases and J dropped 5; count of bases not matched to a gene: 0. In DNA form, the CDR3 reads TGTGCCAGCAGCTTGGGACTAGCGGGGACCGGGGAGCTGTTTTTT. Its translation is CASSLGLAGTGELFF.

V gene TRBV9 combines with J gene TRBJ1-5, with D tentatively TRBD1 (5 bases). V was shortened by 4 bases and J by 6 bases, with 17 bases between the two germline ends. The V gene's germline CDR1 is SGDLS and CDR2 YYNGEE. The CDR3 loop spans 15 amino acids. Here the CDR3 DNA reads TGTGCCAGCAGCCCCAAGTGGGGGGAAGGTCAGCCCCAGCATTTT. Its protein is CASSPKWGEGQPQHF.

The V and J genes are TRBV28 and TRBJ1-5; 7 bases match TRBD1. The CDR3 sequence is 15 residues long. Germline CDR1 is MDHEN and CDR2 is SYDVKM. V shed 6 bases and J 5 bases; nucleotides not matched to a gene: 10. The CDR3: CASSLDREEDQPQHF. The CDR3 DNA sequence: TGTGCCAGCAGCTTAGACAGGGAGGAGGATCAGCCCCAGCATTTT. The full variable domain, rest sourced from reference TRBV28 and TRBJ1-5, is DVKVTQSSRYLVKRTGEKVFLECVQDMDHENMFWYRQDPGLGLRLIYFSYDVKMKEKGDIPEGYSVSREKKERFSLILESASTNQTSMYLCASSLDREEDQPQHFGDGTRLSIL.

The chain recombines TRBV6-5 with TRBJ1-1; D gene ambiguous. The length of the CDR3 is 14 residues. Germline V lookup: CDR1 MNHEY, CDR2 SVGAGI. The ends were cut back, 2 bases at V and 0 bases at J, with 7 bases in the middle. CDR3 in DNA: TGTGCCAGCAGTTACGCCAGGATGAACACTGAAGCTTTCTTT. This codes for CASSYARMNTEAFF.

The chain recombines TRBV7-9 with TRBJ1-3, with D unresolved. Germline V lookup: CDR1 SEHNR, CDR2 FQNEAQ (reference sequence). This CDR3 contains 16 residues. Trimming took 1 base from V and 3 from J, leaving 13 bases between them. CDR3 region: CASSLGIDLLGNTIYF. The CDR3 nucleotides read TGTGCCAGCAGCTTAGGCATAGACTTGCTTGGAAACACCATATATTTT.

The chain has TRBV7-2 and TRBJ1-1, with 10 bases that match TRBD1. J gave up 6 bases and V 0 bases, and 4 bases lay outside the gene matches. Germline loops: CDR1 SGHTA, CDR2 FQGNSA. CDR3 length: 15 residues. For the CDR3, the DNA is TGTGCCAGCAGCTTAGCAGCAGGGACAGGGGCTGAAGCTTTCTTT. Protein sequence: CASSLAAGTGAEAFF.

The count of this clone is one. The genes are TRBV4-1 and TRBJ2-2; D not resolved. The germline V and J ends were trimmed by 4 bases and 5 bases, with 14 bases remaining between them. This CDR3 is 15 amino acids long. The germline V gene encodes CDR1 MGHRA and CDR2 YSYEKL. This CDR3 is CASSPRDIRTGELFF. The CDR3 region has the DNA TGCGCCAGCAGCCCCCGCGACATTAGGACCGGGGAGCTGTTTTTT.

V and J are TRBV19 and TRBJ1-1, with 10 bases that match TRBD1. With V trimmed by 10 bases and J by 3 bases, 5 bases remained unmatched. The germline gives CDR1 LNHDA, CDR2 SQIVND (reference sequence). The CDR3 has 13 amino acids. CDR3 in amino acids: CAIRGTGDTEAFF. The CDR3 DNA sequence: TGTGCCATTAGGGGGACAGGGGACACTGAAGCTTTCTTT.

This clone was counted a single time. J is TRBJ2-7 and V is TRBV18; 9 bases line up with TRBD2. Germline values: CDR1 KGHSH, CDR2 LQKENI. V lost 6 bases, J lost 4 bases, and 7 bases stayed unmatched. The CDR3 covers 14 residues. This CDR3 reads CASSPGTSSYEQYF. In nucleotides, the CDR3 is TGTGCCAGCTCTCCCGGGACTAGCAGTTACGAGCAGTACTTC.

This chain connects TRBV19 to TRBJ1-3; D ambiguous. CDR1 and CDR2 (germline): LNHDA, SQIVND (reference sequence). Trimming took 6 bases from V and 0 from J, leaving 12 bases between them. The CDR3 has 15 amino acids. This CDR3 is CASRIAEFSGNTIYF. CDR3 nucleotide sequence: TGTGCCAGTAGGATTGCGGAGTTCTCTGGAAACACCATATATTTT.

The gene calls are TRBV11-3 and TRBJ2-2, with TRBD2 identical over 7 bases. This CDR3 has 14 amino acids. The V and J ends lost 5 bases and 7 bases, in that order; junction bases with no gene match: 7. CDR1 and CDR2 (germline): SGHNT, YENEEA. The CDR3 spells CASSRGVNGGELFF. CDR3 in DNA: TGTGCCAGCAGCCGGGGGGTGAATGGCGGGGAGCTGTTTTTT. The entire variable domain, with the rest obtained from reference TRBV11-3 and TRBJ2-2, is as follows: EAGVVQSPRYKIIEKKQPVAFWCNPISGHNTLYWYLQNLGQGPELLIRYENEEAVDDSQLPKDRFSAERLKGVDSTLKIQPAELGDSAVYLCASSRGVNGGELFFGEGSRLTVL.

This chain joins TRBV6-6 and TRBJ1-5, with D maybe TRBD1 (6 bases). The germline V gene encodes CDR1 MNHNY and CDR2 SVGAGI (reference sequence). Trimming stripped 0 bases from V and 5 bases from J, with 11 bases between. The CDR3 spans 15 residues. CDR3 loop: CASSYSGQWDQPQHF. CDR3 DNA: TGTGCCAGCAGTTACTCGGGACAATGGGATCAGCCCCAGCATTTT.

This clone turned up a few times. The gene calls are TRBV11-2 and TRBJ2-5; TRBD1 is a possible D gene (6 bases). The CDR3 loop spans 14 amino acids. V lost 8 bases and J lost 5, with 18 bases in between. CDR1 is SGHAT and CDR2 is FQNNGV in the germline V gene. The CDR3 DNA is TGTGCCAGCGGCCAGGGGATTTGGGGTGAGACCCAGTACTTC. It is translated as CASGQGIWGETQYF.

V gene TRBV28 combines with J gene TRBJ1-2, with 9 bases matching TRBD1. Trimming took 2 bases from V and 7 from J; bases not matched to a gene: 2. In germline, CDR1 is MDHEN, CDR2 SYDVKM. The CDR3 is 13 residues long. This CDR3 reads CASSLDRGIGYTF. CDR3 coding DNA: TGTGCCAGCAGTTTAGACAGGGGGATTGGCTACACCTTC.